What follows describes a single TCR beta chain. Its target is not known. The data belong to a study of cytomegalovirus exposure and HLA in healthy donors. With 60 Vbeta and 13 Jbeta primers, the PCR was carried out. Clones were read by immunoSEQ multiplex PCR, and TCRdb kept only the in-frame ones, dropping some. The sample has 130,000 to 150,000 clones, roughly 65% seen once; the top ten hold more than 4%. The CDR3 has 18 amino acids. Germline assignment: CDR1 SGDLS and CDR2 YYNGEE. V was cut by 3 bases and J by 0 bases, with 19 bases left in between. Findings and caveats of the study: Previous analysis showed most TCR beta V segments were productive about 87% or about 30% of the time.

Sequenced: PBMCs. This clonotype was obtained from a man in his 60s in good health and CMV-seronegative. The chain uses TRBV9 and TRBJ1-3; possibly TRBD1 for D (6 bases). CDR3 coding DNA: TGTGCCAGCAGCGCCCCTAAGGCAGGGGAGAGCTCTGGAAACACCATATATTTT. Its protein product is CASSAPKAGESSGNTIYF.